Described below is a single TCR beta chain sequence and its context. This entry comes from a study of T cell responses to AZD1222 COVID-19 vaccine. Profiling relied on immunoSEQ multiplex PCR, and the TCRdb table lists in-frame clones only, not all of them. Among roughly 45,000 clones listed, around 80% were seen once. CDR3 length: 13 residues. In germline, CDR1 is LNHDA, CDR2 SQIVND (reference sequence). J lost 6 bases, V lost 7 bases, and 8 bases had no gene match. The source is an adult who received the AZD1222 COVID-19 vaccine. The chain couples TRBV19 to TRBJ1-2; 7 bases align to TRBD1. Sample: peripheral blood, taken 28 days after the second AZD1222 dose. CDR3 sequence reads: CASNQGGVNGYTF. In DNA form, the CDR3 reads TGTGCCAGTAACCAGGGGGGTGTGAATGGCTACACCTTC.